Following are 11 T cell receptor beta chains from one sample sequenced in a study of T cell changes during pregnancy in multiple sclerosis. The method was immunoSEQ multiplex PCR; TCRdb's version includes in-frame clones alone and lacks a portion of them. The sample lists around 62,000 clones; roughly nine tenths were seen once. Sequencing was performed on peripheral blood, taken in the first trimester of pregnancy. The receptors shown here come from a female donor with multiple sclerosis, enrolled in a pregnancy study.

The chain combines TRBV7-2 with TRBJ2-7; D is unclear. The CDR3 is 13 residues long. CDR1 is SGHTA and CDR2 is FQGNSA in the germline V gene. V lost 3 bases and J 1 base, leaving 7 bases between the germline ends. Here the CDR3 reads CASSFTGSYEQYF. The CDR3 nucleotides read TGTGCCAGCAGCTTCACGGGTTCCTACGAGCAGTACTTC.

The chain joins TRBV27 to TRBJ2-7, with D possibly being TRBD2 (5 bases). The CDR3 contains 15 residues. With 2 bases removed from V and 4 bases from J, the gap between germline ends came to 15 bases. In germline, CDR1 is MNHEY, CDR2 SMNVEV (reference sequence). This CDR3 is CASSLTLGSLYEQYF. The DNA of the CDR3 is TGTGCCAGCAGTTTAACCCTGGGGAGCCTATACGAGCAGTACTTC.

The rearrangement links TRBV6-4 to TRBJ2-1; D call uncertain. V was clipped by 0 bases and J by 2 bases, with 8 bases between them. The V gene's germline CDR1 is MRHNA and CDR2 SNTAGT. CDR3 length: 15 residues. CDR3 sequence (DNA): TGTGCCAGCAGTGACTCAGAAGACACCTACAATGAGCAGTTCTTC. Translation gives CASSDSEDTYNEQFF.

This sequence joins TRBV11-2 and TRBJ1-2; 7 positions agree with TRBD1. Looked up from germline, CDR1 is SGHAT and CDR2 is FQNNGV. V shed 5 bases, J shed 0 bases, and the junction held 6 bases outside the gene matches. This CDR3 comprises 15 residues. CDR3 DNA: TGTGCCAGCAGCCTACTTGGGACAGCTAACTATGGCTACACCTTC. Translating it yields CASSLLGTANYGYTF.

The rearrangement joins TRBV5-1 to TRBJ2-5; 7 nucleotides align to TRBD1. The CDR3 spans 13 residues. Unmatched junction bases numbered 6, after V lost 4 bases and J lost 6 bases. Germline CDR1 and CDR2: SGHRS and YFSETQ. The CDR3 sequence is CASSQGTVKTQYF. CDR3 nucleotides: TGCGCCAGCAGCCAAGGGACAGTAAAGACCCAGTACTTC.

This chain uses TRBV7-3 with TRBJ2-1; 10 bases match TRBD2. Germline V gene lookup returns CDR1 SGHTA and CDR2 FQGTGA. The CDR3 consists of 15 residues. Trimming removed 6 bases from V and 6 bases from J; junction bases left unmatched: 8. The CDR3 spells CASSTDSGGANEQFF. The CDR3, as DNA: TGTGCCAGCAGTACTGACAGCGGGGGGGCCAATGAGCAGTTCTTC.

The chain combines TRBV7-9 with TRBJ1-2, with D tentatively TRBD1 (6 bases). Germline CDR1 reads SEHNR; CDR2 reads FQNEAQ (reference sequence). The CDR3 is 16 amino acids. V was cut by 3 bases and J by 4 bases, with 18 bases left in between. For the CDR3, the DNA is TGTGCCAGCAGCTTTACCTACCAGCAGGGGATCTATGGCTACACCTTC. Its protein product is CASSFTYQQGIYGYTF. Supplemented by reference TRBV7-9 and TRBJ1-2, the full variable domain reads DTGVSQNPRHKITKRGQNVTFRCDPISEHNRLYWYRQTLGQGPEFLTYFQNEAQLEKSRLLSDRFSAERPKGSFSTLEIQRTEQGDSAMYLCASSFTYQQGIYGYTFGSGTRLTVV.

The chain combines TRBV19 with TRBJ2-1; 8 bases line up with TRBD1. Germline CDR1 reads LNHDA; CDR2 reads SQIVND (reference sequence). The CDR3 is 12 residues long. V lost 6 bases and J lost 9; bases outside the gene matches: 4. The CDR3 nucleotides are TGTGCCAGTAGCAGGGGGCTGAGTGAGCAGTTCTTC. It translates to CASSRGLSEQFF.

The chain links TRBV9 to TRBJ1-2; D is unclear. V was clipped by 0 bases and J by 8 bases, with 11 bases between them. Per germline, CDR1 SGDLS and CDR2 YYNGEE. The CDR3 is made up of 13 amino acids. This chain's CDR3 is CASSVDEELGYTF. In DNA, the CDR3 is TGTGCCAGCAGCGTAGATGAGGAATTGGGCTACACCTTC.

The chain combines TRBV5-5 with TRBJ1-1; 9 bases fit TRBD1. The germline V gene encodes CDR1 SGHKS and CDR2 YYEKEE (reference sequence). The CDR3 loop spans 14 amino acids. The junction had 12 bases not matched to a gene; V was cut back by 4 bases and J by 11 bases. The CDR3 bases are TGTGCCAGCAGCCCCGGGACAGGGTATCCGTTTGCTTTCTTT. Encoded protein: CASSPGTGYPFAFF.

CDR3 residues: CASSLVALLIYGYTF. For the CDR3, the DNA is TGTGCCAGCAGCTTAGTAGCTCTCCTAATCTATGGCTACACCTTC. The chain has TRBV7-9 and TRBJ1-2; D gene ambiguous. From germline, CDR1 is SEHNR and CDR2 FQNEAQ (reference sequence). Trimming shortened V by 1 base and J by 4 bases, and 13 bases separated the two germline ends. The CDR3 has 15 amino acids.